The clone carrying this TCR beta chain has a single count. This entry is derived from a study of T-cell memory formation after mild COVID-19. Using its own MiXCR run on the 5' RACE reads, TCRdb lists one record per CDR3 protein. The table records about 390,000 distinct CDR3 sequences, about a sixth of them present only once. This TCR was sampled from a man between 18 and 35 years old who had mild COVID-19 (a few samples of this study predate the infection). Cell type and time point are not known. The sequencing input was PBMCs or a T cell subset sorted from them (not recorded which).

CDR3 residues: CASSPVGVSYGYTF. The CDR3 region has the DNA TGTGCCAGCAGCCCTGTCGGGGTTTCCTATGGCTACACCTTC. The chain couples TRBV5-6 to TRBJ1-2; D call uncertain. V dropped 4 bases and J dropped 4 bases, with 14 bases sitting between them. This CDR3 has 14 residues. The germline V gene has CDR1 SGHDT and CDR2 YYEEEE. Using reference TRBV5-6 and TRBJ1-2 for the parts outside the CDR3, the full variable domain is DAGVTQSPTHLIKTRGQQVTLRCSPKSGHDTVSWYQQALGQGPQFIFQYYEEEERQRGNFPDRFSGHQFPNYSSELNVNALLLGDSALYLCASSPVGVSYGYTFGSGTRLTVV.